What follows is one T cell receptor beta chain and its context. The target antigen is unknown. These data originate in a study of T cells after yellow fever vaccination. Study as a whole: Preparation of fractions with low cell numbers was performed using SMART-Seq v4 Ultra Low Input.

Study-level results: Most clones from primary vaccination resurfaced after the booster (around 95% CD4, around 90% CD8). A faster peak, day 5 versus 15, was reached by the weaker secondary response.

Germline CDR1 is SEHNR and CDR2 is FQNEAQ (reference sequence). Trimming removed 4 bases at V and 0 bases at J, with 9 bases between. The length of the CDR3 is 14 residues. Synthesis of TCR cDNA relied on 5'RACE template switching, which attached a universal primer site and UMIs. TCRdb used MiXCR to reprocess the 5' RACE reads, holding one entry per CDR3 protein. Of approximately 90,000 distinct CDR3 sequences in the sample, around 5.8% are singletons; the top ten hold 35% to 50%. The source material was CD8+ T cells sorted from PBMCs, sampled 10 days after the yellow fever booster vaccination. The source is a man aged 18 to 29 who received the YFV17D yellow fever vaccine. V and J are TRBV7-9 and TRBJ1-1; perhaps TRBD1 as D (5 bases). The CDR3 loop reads CASSSRTLNTEAFF. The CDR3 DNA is TGTGCCAGCAGCTCTAGGACACTGAACACTGAAGCTTTCTTT.